This T cell receptor beta chain was found in a study of Ad26.COV2.S vaccination and SARS-CoV-2 variants. Per the germline V gene, CDR1 is SQVTM and CDR2 is ANQGSEA. Trimming stripped 2 bases from V and 1 base from J, with 6 bases between. The CDR3 is 13 residues long. This sample's treatment: around 19 received Ad26.COV2.S at low or high dose, single or two shots; roughly five received placebo; per-sample allocation not given. Collection of samples fell on day 63 after the first vaccine or placebo injection. The repertoire was sequenced with immunoSEQ multiplex PCR; TCRdb's copy has only in-frame clones and lacks some. The sample yields about 470,000 clones, 90% seen once.

Sequencing used peripheral blood, obtained in a trial of Ad26.COV2.S vaccine versus placebo. The chain joins TRBV29-1 to TRBJ1-3, with D possibly matching TRBD1 (5 bases). The receptor was isolated from a person aged 18 to 59 who received the Ad26.COV2.S COVID-19 vaccine or a placebo. The CDR3 DNA follows: TGCAGCGTTGAAAACAGGTCTGGAAACACCATATATTTT. This codes for CSVENRSGNTIYF.